The T cell receptor (beta chain) described here comes from a study of blood T cell repertoires in COVID-19. On the study more broadly: Collection of acute and convalescent COVID-19 samples took place in the United States, Italy and Spain.

The assay was immunoSEQ multiplex PCR, and TCRdb's table has in-frame clones only and misses some. This repertoire shows about 290,000 clones, approximately 91% found once; its top ten account for just under 0.95%. CDR3 size: 15 residues. Trimming left V 5 bases short and J 8 bases short, with 18 bases between. Per germline, CDR1 SEHNR and CDR2 FQNEAQ (reference sequence). The J gene is TRBJ1-4, the V gene TRBV7-9, with D uncertain. The clonotype was recovered from a woman in her thirties or forties who had recovered from COVID-19. The sample comprised peripheral blood. Here the CDR3 reads CASSPPSMGAEKLFF. The CDR3 DNA sequence: TGTGCCAGCAGCCCCCCCTCGATGGGCGCGGAAAAACTGTTTTTT.